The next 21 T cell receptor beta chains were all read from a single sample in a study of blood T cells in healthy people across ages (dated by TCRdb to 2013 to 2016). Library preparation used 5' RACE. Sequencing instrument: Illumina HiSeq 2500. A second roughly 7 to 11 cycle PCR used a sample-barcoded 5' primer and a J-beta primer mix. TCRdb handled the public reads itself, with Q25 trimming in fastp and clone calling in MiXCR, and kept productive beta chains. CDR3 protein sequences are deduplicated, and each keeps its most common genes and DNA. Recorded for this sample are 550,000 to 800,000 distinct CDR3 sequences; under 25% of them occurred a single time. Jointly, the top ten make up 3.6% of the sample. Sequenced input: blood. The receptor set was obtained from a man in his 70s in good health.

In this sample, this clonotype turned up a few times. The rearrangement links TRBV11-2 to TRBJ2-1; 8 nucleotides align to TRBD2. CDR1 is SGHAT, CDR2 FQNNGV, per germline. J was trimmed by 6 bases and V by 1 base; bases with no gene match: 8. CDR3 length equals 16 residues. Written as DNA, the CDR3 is TGTGCCAGCAGCTTAGTGGGGACTAGGCCGATCAATGAGCAGTTCTTC. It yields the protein CASSLVGTRPINEQFF.

In DNA, the CDR3 is TGTGCCAGCAGCCCCCAGTACGCGGGACGGGGCGGGGAGCTGTTTTTT. Translating gives CASSPQYAGRGGELFF. V gene TRBV9 combines with J gene TRBJ2-2, with a weak D call TRBD2 (6 bases). Germline values: CDR1 SGDLS, CDR2 YYNGEE. Trimming cost V 4 bases and J 7 bases, with 20 bases left between them. This CDR3 is built from 16 residues.

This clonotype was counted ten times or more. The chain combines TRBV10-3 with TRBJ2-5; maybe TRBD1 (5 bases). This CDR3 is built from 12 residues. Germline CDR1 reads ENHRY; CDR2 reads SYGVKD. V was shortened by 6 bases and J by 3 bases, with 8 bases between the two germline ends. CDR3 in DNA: TGTGCCATCAGACAGGAGAAAGAGACCCAGTACTTC. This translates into CAIRQEKETQYF.

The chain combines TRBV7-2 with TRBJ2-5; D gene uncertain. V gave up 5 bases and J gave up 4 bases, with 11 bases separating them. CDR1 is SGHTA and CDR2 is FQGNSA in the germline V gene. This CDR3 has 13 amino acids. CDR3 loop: CASSQMERETQYF. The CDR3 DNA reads TGTGCCAGCAGCCAGATGGAGAGAGAGACCCAGTACTTC.

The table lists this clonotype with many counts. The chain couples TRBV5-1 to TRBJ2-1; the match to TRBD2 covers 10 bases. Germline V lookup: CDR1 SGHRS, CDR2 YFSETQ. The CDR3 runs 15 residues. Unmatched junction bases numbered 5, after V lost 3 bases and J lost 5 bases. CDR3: CASSWASGSNNEQFF. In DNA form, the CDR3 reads TGCGCCAGCAGCTGGGCTAGCGGGAGTAACAATGAGCAGTTCTTC.

In DNA, the CDR3 is TGCGCCAGCATGTTGGCGGGAGGGCCGTTCAATGAGCAGTTCTTC. Translating gives CASMLAGGPFNEQFF. V is TRBV5-1 and J is TRBJ2-1; the match to TRBD2 covers 9 bases. Germline V lookup: CDR1 SGHRS, CDR2 YFSETQ. The CDR3 is made up of 15 amino acids. The V gene end was trimmed by 6 bases and the J gene end by 6 bases; junction bases not matched to a gene: 10.

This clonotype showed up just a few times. CDR3 DNA sequence: TGCAGTGCTAGAGAACGGGACAGCCTCCTTGTTGTTGAAGCTTTCTTT. Protein: CSARERDSLLVVEAFF. The chain uses TRBV20-1 and TRBJ1-1; 7 nucleotides agree with TRBD1. Trimming took 0 bases from V and 7 from J; bases not matched to a gene: 14. This CDR3 is built from 16 residues. Germline lookup yields CDR1 DFQATT and CDR2 SNEGSKA (reference sequence).

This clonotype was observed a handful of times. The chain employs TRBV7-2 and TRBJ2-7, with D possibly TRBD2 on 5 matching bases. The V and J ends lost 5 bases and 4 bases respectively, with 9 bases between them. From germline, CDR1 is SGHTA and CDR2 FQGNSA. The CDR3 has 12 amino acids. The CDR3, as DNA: TGTGCCAGCAGCCCGGACTGGTACGAGCAGTACTTC. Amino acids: CASSPDWYEQYF. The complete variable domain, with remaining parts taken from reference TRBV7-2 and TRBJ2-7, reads GAGVSQSPSNKVTEKGKDVELRCDPISGHTALYWYRQSLGQGLEFLIYFQGNSAPDKSGLPSDRFSAERTGGSVSTLTIQRTQQEDSAVYLCASSPDWYEQYFGPGTRLTVT.

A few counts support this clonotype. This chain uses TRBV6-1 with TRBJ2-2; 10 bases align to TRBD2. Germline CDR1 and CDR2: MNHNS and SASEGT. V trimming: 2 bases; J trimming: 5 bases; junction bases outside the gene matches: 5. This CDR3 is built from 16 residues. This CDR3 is CASSETSAGGTGELFF. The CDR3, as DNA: TGTGCCAGCAGTGAAACCTCAGCGGGAGGGACCGGGGAGCTGTTTTTT.

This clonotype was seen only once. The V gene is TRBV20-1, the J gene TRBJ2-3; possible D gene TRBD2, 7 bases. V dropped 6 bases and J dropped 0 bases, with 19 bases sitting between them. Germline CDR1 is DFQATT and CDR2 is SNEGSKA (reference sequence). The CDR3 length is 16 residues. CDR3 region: CSAFKGGSSSTDTQYF. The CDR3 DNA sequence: TGCAGTGCCTTTAAGGGGGGGTCCAGCAGCACAGATACGCAGTATTTT.

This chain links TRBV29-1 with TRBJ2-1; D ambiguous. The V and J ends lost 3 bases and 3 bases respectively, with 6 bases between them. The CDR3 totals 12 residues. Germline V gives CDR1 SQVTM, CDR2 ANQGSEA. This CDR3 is CSVDSNYNEQFF. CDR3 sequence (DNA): TGCAGCGTTGATAGCAACTACAATGAGCAGTTCTTC.

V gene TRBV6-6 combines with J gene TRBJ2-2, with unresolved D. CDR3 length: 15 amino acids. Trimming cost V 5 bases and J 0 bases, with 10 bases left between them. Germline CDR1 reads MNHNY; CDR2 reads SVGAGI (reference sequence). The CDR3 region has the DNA TGTGCCAGCAGTCGTGGCGCGGCGAACACCGGGGAGCTGTTTTTT. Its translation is CASSRGAANTGELFF.

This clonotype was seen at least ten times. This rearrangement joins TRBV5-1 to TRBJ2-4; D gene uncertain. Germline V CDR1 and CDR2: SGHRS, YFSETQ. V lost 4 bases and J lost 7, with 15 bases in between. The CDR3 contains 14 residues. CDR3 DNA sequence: TGCGCCAGCAGCCCTGTTTACCGTGGTAACATTCAGTACTTC. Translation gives CASSPVYRGNIQYF.

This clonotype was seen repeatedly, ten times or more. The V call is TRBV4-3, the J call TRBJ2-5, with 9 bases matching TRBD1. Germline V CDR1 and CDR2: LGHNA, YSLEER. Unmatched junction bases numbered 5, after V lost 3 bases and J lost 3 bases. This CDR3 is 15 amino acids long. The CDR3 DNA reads TGCGCCAGCAGCCATGCCCGACAGGGGGAAGAGACCCAGTACTTC. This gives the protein CASSHARQGEETQYF.

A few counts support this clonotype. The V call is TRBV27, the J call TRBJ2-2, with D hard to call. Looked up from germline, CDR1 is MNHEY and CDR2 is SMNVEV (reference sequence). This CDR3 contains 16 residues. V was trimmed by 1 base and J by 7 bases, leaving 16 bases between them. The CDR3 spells CASSLWSPRPDGELFF. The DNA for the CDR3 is TGTGCCAGCAGTTTATGGTCCCCCCGGCCGGACGGGGAGCTGTTTTTT.

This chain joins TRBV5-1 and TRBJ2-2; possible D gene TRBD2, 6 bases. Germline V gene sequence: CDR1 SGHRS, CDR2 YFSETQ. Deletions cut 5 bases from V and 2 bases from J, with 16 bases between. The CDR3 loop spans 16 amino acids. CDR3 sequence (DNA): TGCGCCAGCAGTGCCGCCGGGACTGTTAACACCGGGGAGCTGTTTTTT. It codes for CASSAAGTVNTGELFF.

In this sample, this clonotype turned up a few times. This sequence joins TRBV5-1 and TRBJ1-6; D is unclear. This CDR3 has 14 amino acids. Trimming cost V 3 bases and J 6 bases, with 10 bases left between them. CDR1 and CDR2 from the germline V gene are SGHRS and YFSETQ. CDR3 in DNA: TGCGCCAGCAGCTGGAGGGATGTTAATTCACCCCTCCACTTT. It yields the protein CASSWRDVNSPLHF.

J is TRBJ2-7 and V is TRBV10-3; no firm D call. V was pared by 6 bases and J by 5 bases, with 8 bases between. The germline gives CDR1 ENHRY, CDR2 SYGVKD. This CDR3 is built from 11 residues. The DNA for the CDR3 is TGTGCCATCAGCGACAATAACGAGCAGTACTTC. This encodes CAISDNNEQYF.

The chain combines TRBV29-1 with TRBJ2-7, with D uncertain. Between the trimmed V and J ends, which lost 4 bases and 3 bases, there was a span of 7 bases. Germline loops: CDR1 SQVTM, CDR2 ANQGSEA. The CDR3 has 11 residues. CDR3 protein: CSVAADYEQYF. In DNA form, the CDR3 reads TGCAGCGTTGCGGCAGACTACGAGCAGTACTTC.

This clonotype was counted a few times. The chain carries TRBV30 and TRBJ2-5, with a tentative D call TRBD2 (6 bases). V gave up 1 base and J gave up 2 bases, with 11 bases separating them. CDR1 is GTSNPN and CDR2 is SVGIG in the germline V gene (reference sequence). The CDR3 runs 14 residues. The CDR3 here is CAWSGGDWQETQYF. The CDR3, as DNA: TGTGCCTGGAGTGGGGGGGATTGGCAAGAGACCCAGTACTTC.

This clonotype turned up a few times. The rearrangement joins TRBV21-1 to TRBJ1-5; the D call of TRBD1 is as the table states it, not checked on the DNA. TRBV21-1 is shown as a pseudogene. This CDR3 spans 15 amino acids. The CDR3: CASSSRDSSNQPQHF. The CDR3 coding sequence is TGTGCCAGTAGCTCCCGGGACAGCAGCAATCAGCCCCAGCATTTT.